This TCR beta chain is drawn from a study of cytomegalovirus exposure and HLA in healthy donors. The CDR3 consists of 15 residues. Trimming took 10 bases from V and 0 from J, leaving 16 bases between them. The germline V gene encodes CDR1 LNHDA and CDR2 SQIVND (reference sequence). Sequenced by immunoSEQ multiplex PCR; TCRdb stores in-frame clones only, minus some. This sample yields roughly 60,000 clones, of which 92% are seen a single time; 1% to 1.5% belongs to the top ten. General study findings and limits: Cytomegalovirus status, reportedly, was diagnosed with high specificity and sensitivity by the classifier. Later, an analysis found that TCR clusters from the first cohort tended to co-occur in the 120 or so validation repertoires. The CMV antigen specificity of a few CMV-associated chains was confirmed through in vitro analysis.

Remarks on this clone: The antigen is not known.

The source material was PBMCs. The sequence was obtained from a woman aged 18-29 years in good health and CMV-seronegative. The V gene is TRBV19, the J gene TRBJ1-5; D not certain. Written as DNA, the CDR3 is TGTGCCACCTGCCGCTCGAGTTATAGCAATCAGCCCCAGCATTTT. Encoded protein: CATCRSSYSNQPQHF.